This TCR beta chain was found in a study of blood T cell repertoires in COVID-19. Across the study: T cells, B-cell-depleted T cells, or PBMCs provided the cDNA or gDNA that served as material.

Germline assignment: CDR1 ENHRY and CDR2 SYGVKD. The CDR3 has 15 residues. Trimming left V 4 bases short and J 3 bases short, with 15 bases between. In the study's own analysis: Reference gene primers were amplified, and this amplification served to estimate nucleated cell counts. Data came from immunoSEQ multiplex PCR; TCRdb stores just in-frame clones and leaves some out. Clonal size and the V and J genes are those of that table, whereas D and trimming came from the DNA. The top ten hold 2% to 2.5% of the sample, which has approximately 98,000 clones, approximately 88% seen once. The source of this sequence is a human donor in a cohort sampled during active COVID-19. Material for sequencing was peripheral blood. The chain carries TRBV10-3 and TRBJ2-5, with a possible D match to TRBD1 (7 bases). CDR3 in DNA: TGTGCCATCAGTGTGGAGGGGGCCGGGAAAGAGACCCAGTACTTC. Its protein product is CAISVEGAGKETQYF.